The 5 T cell receptor beta chains given below trace back to one sample, sequenced in a study of shared clonotypes between healthy human individuals (TCRdb year 2020). The method behind the library was the immunoSEQ multiplex PCR assay. The table was pulled from immuneACCESS by TCRdb, which kept in-frame rearrangements only. Such tables lose some clones; where checked, under half of the loss comes from unresolved V genes, and the rest has no known cause. Here the sample has some 500,000 clones; more than 95% occur a single time. The ten largest clones capture about 0.06% of the sample. Sample: naive CD4+ T cells sorted from blood. The sample's cell subset or site label, decoded: CD45RA+ positively selected. The receptors stem from a young woman in good health.

V is TRBV19 and J is TRBJ2-7; 9 bases map to TRBD2. CDR1 is LNHDA and CDR2 is SQIVND in the germline V gene (reference sequence). Losses at the gene ends were 4 bases for V and 6 bases for J; bases not matched to a gene: 4. This CDR3 region has 13 residues. The CDR3 DNA follows: TGTGCCAGTAGTAAGGGACTAGCTCTCGAGCAGTACTTC. Its protein product is CASSKGLALEQYF.

The chain has TRBV13 and TRBJ2-2, with D possibly being TRBD1 (7 bases). Trimming left V 6 bases short and J 3 bases short, with 14 bases between. The germline CDR1 and CDR2 sequences are PRHDT and FYEKMQ (reference sequence). The CDR3 is 15 amino acids. CDR3 protein: CASREGARDTGELFF. The CDR3, as DNA: TGTGCCAGCAGGGAGGGGGCGCGGGACACCGGGGAGCTGTTTTTT.

V gene TRBV28 combines with J gene TRBJ1-1, with D hard to call. The CDR3 is 11 amino acids. Per the germline V gene, CDR1 is MDHEN and CDR2 is SYDVKM. The V gene lost 8 bases and the J gene lost 4 bases, with 8 bases spanning the gap. The CDR3, as DNA: TGTGCCAGCGTGGGAGGCACTGAAGCTTTCTTT. It yields the protein CASVGGTEAFF.

V is TRBV4-1 and J is TRBJ2-7; D is perhaps TRBD1 or TRBD2 (5 bases each). Per germline, CDR1 MGHRA and CDR2 YSYEKL. The length of the CDR3 is 15 residues. V gave up 2 bases and J gave up 2 bases, with 13 bases separating them. DNA of the CDR3: TGCGCCAGCAGCCAACCAAGGGACCGGCCCTACGAGCAGTACTTC. This codes for CASSQPRDRPYEQYF.

The CDR3 DNA follows: TGTGCCAGCCACCCCGGGCGCTACTCCTACGAGCAGTACTTC. Its protein product is CASHPGRYSYEQYF. The chain recombines TRBV6-5 with TRBJ2-7; D is unclear. This CDR3 has 14 amino acids. Looked up from germline, CDR1 is MNHEY and CDR2 is SVGAGI. Trimming shortened V by 8 bases and J by 0 bases, and 14 bases separated the two germline ends.